This record covers a single T cell receptor beta chain. This clonotype is identified as medium-sized (0.01 to 0.1%). Its antigen has not been determined. The sample holds no much larger clone one base away, and base qualities are not on file. The sample comes from a study of immune reconstitution after stem cell transplant in scleroderma (dated by TCRdb to between 2016 and 2019). The germline V gene (reference sequence) sets CDR1 to GTSNPN and CDR2 to SVGIG. V gives up 8 bases and J gives up 7 bases, and the segment between their germline ends measures 18 bases. Including cysteine and phenylalanine, the CDR3 has 13 amino acids. The read is trimmed to its CDR3 DNA, 39 bases read in frame from base 1. Library method: RT-PCR. Sequencing was performed on an Illumina MiSeq. The public reads were quality trimmed at Q25 with fastp and then assembled into clones with MiXCR by TCRdb, keeping productive beta chains. Records with the same CDR3 protein are collapsed into one entry carrying the most frequent genes and DNA. Here the sample has approximately 2,300 distinct CDR3 sequences; under 14% occur a single time. About 27% of the sample lies in the top ten.

The specimen was taken before or after autologous hematopoietic stem cell transplantation (not recorded which). Rearrangement joined TRBV30 to TRBJ2-1; the D segment could be TRBD1, given 5 matching bases. This clonotype originated in a female donor with systemic sclerosis. The DNA is as follows: TGTGCCCGAACCGGCCAGGGCTTGAATGAGCAGTTCTTC. Its product reads: CARTGQGLNEQFF.